The T cell receptor beta chain under discussion was sequenced for a study of OX40 agonist ivuxolimab in advanced cancers. Study-wide background: Subjects had a mean age of roughly 60 years, with a range of about 23 to 90; roughly 80% were male.

People who had autoimmune disease history or systemic immunosuppression were excluded. The study sampled blood at baseline, cycle 4 day 1, and cycle 7 day 1. Profiled with immunoSEQ multiplex PCR; TCRdb holds only in-frame clones, not every one. This sample has about 64,000 clones, with roughly 90% found just once. The length of the CDR3 is 14 residues. CDR1 is SEHNR, CDR2 FQNEAQ, per germline (reference sequence). V lost 11 bases, J lost 5 bases, and 7 bases stayed unmatched. The chain combines TRBV7-9 with TRBJ2-5; 14 positions agree with TRBD2. The sequencing used CD4+ or CD8+ T cells sorted from blood, collected in a trial of the OX40 agonist ivuxolimab. The clonotype was recovered from an adult with an advanced solid tumor such as melanoma, head and neck, liver or kidney cancer. The CDR3 spells CAGGLAGEGETQYF. DNA for the CDR3: TGTGCCGGGGGACTAGCGGGAGAGGGTGAGACCCAGTACTTC.